The clone carrying this T cell receptor beta chain was found a few times. The antigen is undetermined. Researchers reported that TCR beta cDNA libraries carried unique molecular identifiers. MiXCR was run by TCRdb on the PCR reads, yielding one entry per CDR3 protein. The table lists roughly 800,000 distinct CDR3 sequences, 30% of them singletons, with 0.55% to 0.65% in the top ten. CDR1 is SGHVS and CDR2 is FNYEAQ in the germline V gene. The ends were cut back, 4 bases at V and 6 bases at J, with 9 bases in the middle. This CDR3 region has 12 residues. This entry comes from a study of post-analysis software for immune sequencing data. About the study: Recorded disease courses covered relapsing-remitting, secondary progressive and progressive-relapsing multiple sclerosis. Some patients had no subtype annotation.

General study results and limits: Patients carried roughly 5 TRBV segments more frequently than controls did, and TRBV5-6, TRBV5-1 and TRBV20-1 were among them.

The sequence was collected from a girl between 5 and 17 years old with multiple sclerosis. Input material: blood. The J gene is TRBJ1-2, the V gene TRBV7-6; TRBD1 might be the D (5 bases). CDR3 sequence: CASSSLGDGYTF. Written as DNA, the CDR3 is TGTGCCAGCAGCTCGTTGGGGGATGGCTACACCTTC.